This is a list of T cell receptor beta chains from one sample in a study of T cell responses to AZD1222 COVID-19 vaccine. Sequencing was performed with immunoSEQ multiplex PCR; in TCRdb, only in-frame clones are kept and a portion is missing. The data hold 200,000 or so clones, with 85% to 95% observed a single time. The sample in question was peripheral blood, obtained 28 days after the second AZD1222 dose. These receptors originate from an adult who received the AZD1222 COVID-19 vaccine. The conserved cysteine and the conserved F or W are not part of the CDR3 here.

>TRBV5-1|TRBJ1-4
ASSLSGTGGEKLF
>TRBV12-3/TRBV12-4|TRBJ1-1
ASRDVRTEAF
>TRBV18|TRBJ2-5
ASSQGQSQETQY
>TRBV6-1|TRBJ2-7
ASSEGQATAYEQY
>TRBV7-2|TRBJ1-3
ASSFLGNTIY
>TRBV19|TRBJ1-5
ASREEGPGNQPQH
>TRBV20-1|TRBJ2-7
SASPRYEQY
>TRBV5-1|TRBJ2-3
ASSRGLAGTRVTDTQY
>TRBV5-6|TRBJ1-1
ASTHGSTEAF
>TRBV6-5|TRBJ1-6
ASKGPLEDSPLH
>TRBV10-3|TRBJ1-2
AISESRRYT
>TRBV5-1|TRBJ1-2
ASSPRGRAGDGYT
>TRBV30|TRBJ2-7
AWSRLAGAGNEQY
>TRBV5-1|TRBJ2-7
ASTTTGLAGASYEQY
>TRBV7-6|TRBJ2-7
ASSLVFGGPGGLPYEQY
>TRBV2|TRBJ2-2
ASTPDETGNTGELF
>TRBV2|TRBJ2-2
ASSFRDRGTGELF
>TRBV5-6|TRBJ1-5
ASSEGHGQPQH
>TRBV7-2|TRBJ1-6
ASSPINSPLH
>TRBV18|TRBJ1-1
ASSPGTDTEAF
>TRBV5-1|TRBJ1-3
ASSLVVMGTGNTIY
>TRBV5-4|TRBJ2-5
ASSLVRSGAGETQY
>TRBV29-1|TRBJ2-7
SVEGRQGAMDEQY
>TRBV11-2|TRBJ2-3
ASSLRPGETDTQY